Each of the 24 T cell receptor beta chains below was sequenced from the same sample in a study of blood T cell repertoires in COVID-19 (TCRdb year 2020). Libraries were built with the immunoSEQ multiplex PCR assay. TCRdb carries this immuneACCESS record with in-frame sequences only. Its versions omit some clonotypes, under half of them owing to an unresolved V gene in the studies checked, with the rest unexplained. The sample contains about 120,000 clones, 70% to 80% of them found a single time. Of the sample, roughly 25% is held by the ten largest clones. Sequencing was done on a sample of peripheral blood. The receptors stem from a human donor in a cohort sampled during active COVID-19.

The chain is built from TRBV29-1 and TRBJ2-1; 7 positions agree with TRBD2. The CDR3 has 14 residues. Germline CDR1 reads SQVTM; CDR2 reads ANQGSEA. The trim removed 2 bases at V and 2 bases at J, leaving 3 bases unmatched. This CDR3 reads CSVERSGTYNEQFF. The CDR3 DNA reads as TGCAGCGTTGAACGAAGCGGGACCTACAATGAGCAGTTCTTC.

V gene TRBV7-2 combines with J gene TRBJ2-1; 9 positions match TRBD1. Unmatched junction bases numbered 10, after V lost 4 bases and J lost 6 bases. The length of the CDR3 is 16 residues. Germline CDR1 reads SGHTA; CDR2 reads FQGNSA. The CDR3 is CASSSQLGTGSNEQFF. DNA for the CDR3: TGTGCCAGCAGCTCCCAATTAGGGACAGGGTCCAATGAGCAGTTCTTC. The variable domain in full, with the rest retrieved from reference TRBV7-2 and TRBJ2-1, is GAGVSQSPSNKVTEKGKDVELRCDPISGHTALYWYRQSLGQGLEFLIYFQGNSAPDKSGLPSDRFSAERTGGSVSTLTIQRTQQEDSAVYLCASSSQLGTGSNEQFFGPGTRLTVL.

The genes are TRBV6-5 and TRBJ1-1, with D possibly being TRBD1 (6 bases). The germline V gene encodes CDR1 MNHEY and CDR2 SVGAGI. The V end lost 6 bases, the J end lost 4 bases, and 12 bases lay between the germline ends. The CDR3 totals 13 residues. In DNA form, the CDR3 reads TGTGCCAGCAGAACTTCAGGGGTCACTGAAGCTTTCTTT. This translates into CASRTSGVTEAFF.

This clone was picked up a small number of times. This sequence joins TRBV12-3 or TRBV12-4 and TRBJ2-7; 8 bases line up with TRBD1. This CDR3 is 13 amino acids long. Losses at the gene ends were 4 bases for V and 6 bases for J; bases not matched to a gene: 5. The CDR3 nucleotides read TGTGCCAGCAGTTCTATTACAGGGGGCGAGCAGTACTTC. Residues: CASSSITGGEQYF.

The chain links TRBV11-2 to TRBJ2-4; 10 bases line up with TRBD2. Germline V gene data show CDR1 as SGHAT and CDR2 as FQNNGV. Trimming at V came to 3 bases and at J to 9 bases, leaving 8 bases not matched to a gene. The CDR3 contains 15 residues. DNA of the CDR3: TGTGCCAGCAGCTTTCCGGGACTAGCGAATACCATTCAGTACTTC. It encodes CASSFPGLANTIQYF.

The rearrangement joins TRBV7-8 to TRBJ1-6; no firm D call. Trimming stripped 5 bases from V and 6 bases from J, with 5 bases between. Germline CDR1 is SGHVS and CDR2 is FQNEAQ. This CDR3 is built from 12 residues. CDR3 residues: CASSPGNSPLHF. DNA of the CDR3: TGTGCCAGCAGCCCCGGTAATTCACCCCTCCACTTT.

This clone has ten or more counts. This chain uses TRBV2 with TRBJ2-1, with D perhaps matching TRBD2 (6 bases). V was clipped by 6 bases and J by 0 bases, with 12 bases between them. Germline lookup yields CDR1 SNHLY and CDR2 FYNNEI. CDR3 size: 15 residues. CDR3 DNA: TGTGCCAGCAGGGAGGGGCAGAGCTCCTACAATGAGCAGTTCTTC. Amino acid sequence: CASREGQSSYNEQFF.

J is TRBJ1-6 and V is TRBV27, with D uncertain. In germline, CDR1 is MNHEY, CDR2 SMNVEV (reference sequence). The ends were cut back, 0 bases at V and 12 bases at J, with 6 bases in the middle. The CDR3 has 12 residues. The CDR3 sequence is CASSLSGLPLHF. The CDR3 coding sequence is TGTGCCAGCAGTTTATCCGGGTTACCCCTCCACTTT.

The V and J genes are TRBV3-1 (or the pseudogene TRBV3-2) and TRBJ1-1; TRBD1 might be the D (6 bases). Germline V gene data show CDR1 as LGHDT and CDR2 as YNNKEL (reference sequence). CDR3 length: 14 amino acids. The V and J ends lost 3 bases and 1 base respectively, with 9 bases between them. The CDR3 DNA reads TGTGCCAGCAGCCAGCAACAGGGGAACACTGAAGCTTTCTTT. Translated: CASSQQQGNTEAFF.

V is TRBV15 and J is TRBJ2-7, with TRBD2 as a possible D gene (6 bases). V was pared by 5 bases and J by 5 bases, with 13 bases between. The CDR3 extends over 13 amino acids. Germline-derived CDR1 and CDR2 are LNHNV and YYDKDF (reference sequence). This chain's CDR3 is CATSRGSSDEQYF. CDR3 coding DNA: TGTGCCACCAGCCGCGGTTCTAGCGACGAGCAGTACTTC. Full variable domain (missing parts from reference TRBV15 and TRBJ2-7): DAMVIQNPRYQVTQFGKPVTLSCSQTLNHNVMYWYQQKSSQAPKLLFHYYDKDFNNEADTPDNFQSRRPNTSFCFLDIRSPGLGDTAMYLCATSRGSSDEQYFGPGTRLTVT.

This clone has a count of ten or more. Other nucleotide sequences from this sample produce the same CDR3. The CDR3 spells CASSVGDRMNTEAFF. Here the CDR3 DNA reads TGTGCCAGCAGCGTAGGCGACAGAATGAACACTGAAGCTTTCTTT. This rearrangement joins TRBV9 to TRBJ1-1, with D tentatively TRBD1 (5 bases). V lost 0 bases, J lost 0 bases, and 9 bases lay in between. The CDR3 runs 15 residues. Per germline, CDR1 SGDLS and CDR2 YYNGEE.

This clone came up once. CDR3 loop: CASSTDRGNIQYF. In DNA, the CDR3 is TGTGCCAGCAGCACGGACAGGGGGAACATTCAGTACTTC. The J gene is TRBJ2-4, the V gene TRBV12-3 or TRBV12-4, with 10 bases fitting TRBD1. V lost 6 bases to trimming and J lost 7 bases; unmatched junction nucleotides: 3. This CDR3 comprises 13 residues.

V usage is TRBV27 and J usage is TRBJ2-2, with TRBD2 as a possible D gene (6 bases). The CDR3 consists of 16 residues. Germline V gene sequence: CDR1 MNHEY, CDR2 SMNVEV (reference sequence). V lost 1 base to trimming and J lost 2 bases, with 11 bases between them. The CDR3 DNA reads TGTGCCAGCAGTTTATTGGGACTGGTCAACACCGGGGAGCTGTTTTTT. It translates to CASSLLGLVNTGELFF.

The chain couples TRBV20-1 to TRBJ2-1, with 11 bases aligning to TRBD2. Germline-derived CDR1 and CDR2 are DFQATT and SNEGSKA (reference sequence). This CDR3 is built from 11 residues. CDR3 nucleotide sequence: TGCATTACGGGACTAGCGGATGAGCAGTTCTTC. This codes for CITGLADEQFF.

This clone was seen only a few times. Here the CDR3 DNA reads TGTGCCACCGCGGGGGACACCCTAAGCACAGATACGCAGTATTTT. Residues: CATAGDTLSTDTQYF. The chain carries TRBV19 and TRBJ2-3; D is possibly TRBD2 (7 bases). The germline CDR1 and CDR2 sequences are LNHDA and SQIVND (reference sequence). V was shortened by 10 bases and J by 0 bases, with 17 bases between the two germline ends. CDR3 size: 15 residues.

CDR3 DNA sequence: TGTGCCAGCAGCCCGAGGACAGGATTTGGGGGGCAGTACTTC. Translated: CASSPRTGFGGQYF. V and J are TRBV5-4 and TRBJ2-7, with 7 bases that match TRBD1. The CDR3 runs to 14 residues. Germline V gene data show CDR1 as SGHNT and CDR2 as YYREEE (reference sequence). J gave up 9 bases and V 4 bases, and 13 bases lay outside the gene matches.

This clone was seen just once. V and J are TRBV28 and TRBJ1-5; 8 nucleotides agree with TRBD1. Germline-derived CDR1 and CDR2 are MDHEN and SYDVKM. This CDR3 has 14 amino acids. The V and J ends lost 3 bases and 6 bases, in that order; junction bases with no gene match: 4. The CDR3, as DNA: TGTGCCAGCAGTTTGAGCAGGGGGCGTCAGCCCCAGCATTTT. This codes for CASSLSRGRQPQHF.

The chain carries TRBV28 and TRBJ1-2; D is ambiguous. The CDR3 contains 14 residues. Germline assignment: CDR1 MDHEN and CDR2 SYDVKM. The germline V and J ends were trimmed by 4 bases and 4 bases, with 13 bases remaining between them. CDR3 sequence: CASSSRPGGYGYTF. The CDR3 DNA follows: TGTGCCAGCAGTTCGAGACCGGGAGGCTATGGCTACACCTTC.

The J gene is TRBJ2-3, the V gene TRBV28, with 7 bases aligning to TRBD2. The CDR3 runs to 16 residues. CDR1 is MDHEN and CDR2 is SYDVKM in the germline V gene. V dropped 5 bases and J dropped 0; count of bases not matched to a gene: 8. This CDR3 reads CASSGPRRGSTDTQYF. CDR3 sequence (DNA): TGTGCCAGCAGTGGCCCCCGGCGGGGGAGCACAGATACGCAGTATTTT.

The rearrangement joins TRBV5-4 to TRBJ2-5; 9 bases line up with TRBD1. Looked up from germline, CDR1 is SGHNT and CDR2 is YYREEE (reference sequence). This CDR3 is 13 amino acids long. The junction had 0 bases not matched to a gene; V was cut back by 3 bases and J by 3 bases. CDR3 DNA: TGTGCCAGCAGCTGGGACAGGGAAGAGACCCAGTACTTC. Translating gives CASSWDREETQYF.

The chain is built from TRBV6-1 and TRBJ1-5; 9 positions agree with TRBD1. Unmatched junction bases numbered 7, after V lost 4 bases and J lost 0 bases. This CDR3 region has 17 residues. Germline V gene sequence: CDR1 MNHNS, CDR2 SASEGT. CDR3 DNA: TGTGCCAGCAGTGTCCCGGGACAGGGTTATAGCAATCAGCCCCAGCATTTT. It translates to CASSVPGQGYSNQPQHF.

The chain couples TRBV11-2 to TRBJ1-2, with D maybe TRBD1 (6 bases). Trimming cost V 5 bases and J 2 bases, with 9 bases left between them. CDR1 is SGHAT and CDR2 is FQNNGV in the germline V gene. The length of the CDR3 is 13 residues. Here the CDR3 DNA reads TGTGCCAGCAGCGTGGACAGAAACTATGGCTACACCTTC. Translation: CASSVDRNYGYTF.

The chain recombines TRBV3-1 (or the pseudogene TRBV3-2) with TRBJ1-1; 7 nucleotides align to TRBD1. V was clipped by 5 bases and J by 5 bases; unmatched bases: 5. CDR1 and CDR2 from the germline V gene are LGHDT and YNNKEL (reference sequence). The CDR3 totals 13 residues. The CDR3 region has the DNA TGTGCCAGCAGCAGACAGGGAAATACTGAAGCTTTCTTT. This encodes CASSRQGNTEAFF.

The V and J genes are TRBV4-3 and TRBJ1-2; 10 bases map to TRBD1. V lost 4 bases and J lost 4; bases outside the gene matches: 9. The CDR3 has 16 amino acids. The V gene's germline CDR1 is LGHNA and CDR2 YSLEER. The CDR3 nucleotides are TGCGCCAGCAGCCCCTCCGGGACAGGGGAAAGCTATGGCTACACCTTC. It codes for CASSPSGTGESYGYTF.